The T cell receptor beta chain described here comes from a study of T cells in tuberculosis. Study-wide findings and caveats: Smaller distances to GMM-specific TCRs suggested their expansion in active tuberculosis.

The CDR3 is made up of 13 amino acids. Germline loops: CDR1 SGDLS, CDR2 YYNGEE. The germline V and J ends were trimmed by 0 bases and 7 bases, with 9 bases remaining between them. Confirmation came from sputum smear and/or culture positivity for M. tuberculosis. TCRdb keeps only in-frame clones here, not all; method: immunoSEQ multiplex PCR. Of several thousand clones listed, 95% were seen once; the top ten hold approximately 10%. Of note for this clone: Its cognate antigen is unknown.

The V gene is TRBV9, the J gene TRBJ2-3; D gene unclear. Input material: PBMCs. The sequence derives from an adult with tuberculosis. The chain's CDR3 is CASSVDRQNTQYF. The CDR3 DNA is TGTGCCAGCAGCGTAGATCGACAAAATACGCAGTATTTT.